A single sample is the source of the 23 T cell receptor beta chains below, sequenced in a study of blood T cell repertoires in COVID-19. The assay was immunoSEQ multiplex PCR, and TCRdb's table has in-frame clones only and misses some. The sample records about 300,000 clones, 85% being singletons. The sample taken for sequencing was peripheral blood. The source of these receptors is a human donor in a cohort sampled during active COVID-19.

The chain carries TRBV18 and TRBJ2-5; the D is unclear. V was shortened by 8 bases and J by 2 bases, with 12 bases between the two germline ends. Germline CDR1 KGHSH, CDR2 LQKENI. The CDR3 is 13 residues long. Here the CDR3 reads CASTSTVQETQYF. CDR3 bases: TGTGCCAGCACCTCAACAGTACAAGAGACCCAGTACTTC.

V usage is TRBV28 and J usage is TRBJ1-1; D not certain. The CDR3 length is 11 residues. The germline CDR1 and CDR2 sequences are MDHEN and SYDVKM. V was cut by 2 bases and J by 11 bases, with 9 bases left in between. DNA of the CDR3: TGTGCCAGCAGTTTAGGGTCCAGGGCTTTCTTT. Amino acid sequence: CASSLGSRAFF.

This chain joins TRBV6-5 and TRBJ1-2; possible D gene TRBD1, 6 bases. V lost 6 bases and J lost 7, with 15 bases in between. This CDR3 has 13 amino acids. Germline-derived CDR1 and CDR2 are MNHEY and SVGAGI. The CDR3 DNA reads TGTGCCAGCAGGCCACAGGGTGTCCGTGGCTACACCTTC. As protein: CASRPQGVRGYTF.

This clone has only a few counts. The chain recombines TRBV28 with TRBJ1-2; D is undetermined. The V end was cut by 7 bases, the J end by 5 bases, with 23 bases between. CDR3 length: 16 amino acids. Looked up from germline, CDR1 is MDHEN and CDR2 is SYDVKM. CDR3 sequence reads: CASMNWQATRRYGYTF. In DNA form, the CDR3 reads TGTGCCAGCATGAATTGGCAGGCCACGAGACGATATGGCTACACCTTC.

The rearrangement joins TRBV6-4 to TRBJ2-1, with 7 bases identical to TRBD2. Germline V CDR1 and CDR2: MRHNA, SNTAGT. Unmatched junction bases numbered 9, after V lost 8 bases and J lost 5 bases. The CDR3 is 14 residues long. The CDR3 is CASEGTKSDNEQFF. The CDR3 region has the DNA TGTGCCAGCGAAGGGACTAAATCGGACAATGAGCAGTTCTTC.

The gene calls are TRBV9 and TRBJ1-1; D is unclear. Germline V gives CDR1 SGDLS, CDR2 YYNGEE. V was pared by 4 bases and J by 1 base, with 11 bases between. This CDR3 has 14 residues. CDR3 sequence reads: CASSSDFRNTEAFF. In DNA, the CDR3 is TGTGCCAGCAGCTCTGACTTTAGGAACACTGAAGCTTTCTTT. Looking up the rest from reference TRBV9 and TRBJ1-1 gives the full variable domain: DSGVTQTPKHLITATGQRVTLRCSPRSGDLSVYWYQQSLDQGLQFLIQYYNGEERAKGNILERFSAQQFPDLHSELNLSSLELGDSALYFCASSSDFRNTEAFFGQGTRLTVV.

The chain carries TRBV4-3 and TRBJ2-7, with 7 bases aligning to TRBD2. Germline CDR1 reads LGHNA; CDR2 reads YSLEER. The CDR3 has 15 residues. J was trimmed by 5 bases and V by 0 bases; bases with no gene match: 7. In DNA, the CDR3 is TGCGCCAGCAGCCAAGATTTGGGTGGGAGGGACGAGCAGTACTTC. It specifies CASSQDLGGRDEQYF.

The V and J genes are TRBV3-1 (or the pseudogene TRBV3-2) and TRBJ2-2, with 8 bases fitting TRBD1. Per the germline V gene, CDR1 is LGHDT and CDR2 is YNNKEL (reference sequence). CDR3 length equals 16 residues. V shed 6 bases, J shed 3 bases, and the junction held 9 bases outside the gene matches. CDR3 in amino acids: CASSPQGQAHTGELFF. As DNA, the CDR3 is TGTGCCAGCAGTCCGCAGGGACAGGCCCACACCGGGGAGCTGTTTTTT.

The chain carries TRBV3-1 (or the pseudogene TRBV3-2) and TRBJ2-5; 10 nucleotides align to TRBD1. Germline V gene sequence: CDR1 LGHDT, CDR2 YNNKEL (reference sequence). J lost 7 bases, V lost 5 bases, and 7 bases had no gene match. The CDR3 extends over 14 amino acids. In nucleotides, the CDR3 is TGTGCCAGCAGCTTATCCGGGACAGGGGTGACCCAGTACTTC. Protein sequence: CASSLSGTGVTQYF.

Here the CDR3 reads CASRVSGQGAYEQYF. The DNA of the CDR3 is TGTGCCAGTAGGGTCTCGGGACAGGGGGCGTACGAGCAGTACTTC. The chain recombines TRBV19 with TRBJ2-7, with TRBD1 matching over 12 bases. Germline CDR1 reads LNHDA; CDR2 reads SQIVND (reference sequence). CDR3 length: 15 residues. After removal of 6 bases from V and 4 bases from J, the junction contained 7 bases not matched to a gene.

The chain uses TRBV19 and TRBJ2-2; D perhaps matches TRBD2 (5 bases). Trimming took off 5 bases at V and 0 bases at J, with 13 bases between the two ends. The germline V gene encodes CDR1 LNHDA and CDR2 SQIVND (reference sequence). The CDR3 consists of 16 residues. The CDR3 region is CASSARASANTGELFF. CDR3 nucleotides: TGTGCCAGTAGTGCGAGGGCCAGCGCGAACACCGGGGAGCTGTTTTTT.

The chain recombines TRBV21-1 with TRBJ2-1; the table assigns TRBD1, which was not confirmed against the DNA. TRBV21-1 is designated a pseudogene. The CDR3 is 17 residues long. The CDR3 DNA is TGTGCCAGCAGCAAAGCATGGGACAGGGTGGGTGACAATGAGCAGTTCTTC. Residues: CASSKAWDRVGDNEQFF.

The chain is built from TRBV29-1 and TRBJ2-1; 10 nucleotides agree with TRBD2. V lost 7 bases, J lost 7 bases, and 10 bases stayed unmatched. Looked up from germline, CDR1 is SQVTM and CDR2 is ANQGSEA. This CDR3 is 14 amino acids long. Here the CDR3 DNA reads TGCAGCGCCTTTCTAGCGGGAGACCAGAATGAGCAGTTCTTC. This translates into CSAFLAGDQNEQFF.

The J gene is TRBJ2-2, the V gene TRBV9; a possible D gene is TRBD1 (6 bases). The germline V and J ends were trimmed by 3 bases and 6 bases, with 9 bases remaining between them. In germline, CDR1 is SGDLS, CDR2 YYNGEE. The CDR3 loop spans 13 amino acids. The chain's CDR3 is CASSAQGPGELFF. The CDR3 DNA follows: TGTGCCAGCAGCGCACAGGGCCCCGGGGAGCTGTTTTTT. Looking up the rest from reference TRBV9 and TRBJ2-2 gives the full variable domain: DSGVTQTPKHLITATGQRVTLRCSPRSGDLSVYWYQQSLDQGLQFLIQYYNGEERAKGNILERFSAQQFPDLHSELNLSSLELGDSALYFCASSAQGPGELFFGEGSRLTVL.

The rearrangement uses TRBV5-4 and TRBJ2-7; TRBD2 matches at 10 bases. Germline-derived CDR1 and CDR2 are SGHNT and YYREEE (reference sequence). The CDR3 sequence is 14 residues long. V lost 3 bases to trimming and J lost 3 bases; unmatched junction nucleotides: 3. The CDR3 DNA follows: TGTGCCAGCAGCTCTAGCGGGAGTTTCTACGAGCAGTACTTC. Amino acids: CASSSSGSFYEQYF.

The CDR3 DNA reads as TGTGCCAGCAGATGGGGCCCAGATACGCAGTATTTT. This sequence encodes CASRWGPDTQYF. The chain joins TRBV2 to TRBJ2-3, with TRBD1 as a possible D gene (5 bases). V shed 6 bases and J shed 4 bases, with 8 bases lying between them. From germline, CDR1 is SNHLY and CDR2 FYNNEI. This CDR3 comprises 12 residues.

J is TRBJ2-1 and V is TRBV29-1; weak D call: TRBD1 (5 bases). Germline CDR1 is SQVTM and CDR2 is ANQGSEA. The CDR3 has 14 residues. V was cut by 4 bases and J by 2 bases, with 12 bases left in between. CDR3 DNA: TGCAGCGTTGGATCCACAGGAACCTACAATGAGCAGTTCTTC. The encoded protein is CSVGSTGTYNEQFF.

This clone showed up just once. V and J are TRBV6-2 or TRBV6-3 and TRBJ2-7, with D tentatively TRBD2 (6 bases). The CDR3 is made up of 15 amino acids. CDR1 and CDR2 (germline): MNHEY, SVGEGT. Trimming cost V 5 bases and J 7 bases, with 21 bases left between them. The CDR3 region is CASSPLRAGLEEQYF. The CDR3 DNA is TGTGCCAGCAGTCCCCTGAGAGCGGGTCTAGAGGAGCAGTACTTC.

The chain carries TRBV11-2 and TRBJ1-1, with unresolved D. The V end was cut by 5 bases, the J end by 2 bases, with 15 bases between. Per germline, CDR1 SGHAT and CDR2 FQNNGV. The CDR3 sequence is 15 residues long. The DNA of the CDR3 is TGTGCCAGCAGCAGTGGACTTTTAATAAACACTGAAGCTTTCTTT. Translating it yields CASSSGLLINTEAFF.

The rearrangement links TRBV15 to TRBJ1-2, with 9 bases that match TRBD1. V dropped 1 base and J dropped 8; count of bases not matched to a gene: 8. This CDR3 contains 15 residues. Per germline, CDR1 LNHNV and CDR2 YYDKDF (reference sequence). This CDR3 reads CATSRGLTGGEGYTF. CDR3 nucleotides: TGTGCCACCAGCAGAGGCCTAACAGGGGGCGAGGGCTACACCTTC.

V gene TRBV7-9 combines with J gene TRBJ2-3, with a tentative D call TRBD2 (5 bases). The CDR3 covers 15 residues. V lost 3 bases and J 4 bases, leaving 14 bases between the germline ends. CDR1 and CDR2 from the germline V gene are SEHNR and FQNEAQ (reference sequence). This CDR3 is CASSLPGIGADTQYF. The CDR3 coding sequence is TGTGCCAGCAGCTTGCCGGGGATTGGGGCAGATACGCAGTATTTT. The full variable domain, in which reference TRBV7-9 and TRBJ2-3 provide the parts outside the CDR3, is DTGVSQNPRHKITKRGQNVTFRCDPISEHNRLYWYRQTLGQGPEFLTYFQNEAQLEKSRLLSDRFSAERPKGSFSTLEIQRTEQGDSAMYLCASSLPGIGADTQYFGPGTRLTVL.

The chain employs TRBV19 and TRBJ1-2; TRBD1 aligns across 8 bases. Germline CDR1 is LNHDA and CDR2 is SQIVND (reference sequence). Trimming at V came to 6 bases and at J to 1 base, leaving 7 bases not matched to a gene. The CDR3 has 15 amino acids. CDR3 residues: CASRTGTGNNYGYTF. CDR3 coding DNA: TGTGCCAGTAGAACCGGGACAGGAAATAACTATGGCTACACCTTC. Full variable domain (missing parts from reference TRBV19 and TRBJ1-2): DGGITQSPKYLFRKEGQNVTLSCEQNLNHDAMYWYRQDPGQGLRLIYYSQIVNDFQKGDIAEGYSVSREKKESFPLTVTSAQKNPTAFYLCASRTGTGNNYGYTFGSGTRLTVV.

Here the CDR3 reads CASSLGLLSGNTIYF. CDR3 DNA: TGTGCCAGCAGTTTAGGACTCCTCTCTGGAAACACCATATATTTT. The rearrangement uses TRBV28 and TRBJ1-3; D gene uncertain. V was trimmed by 2 bases and J by 0 bases, leaving 8 bases between them. The CDR3 spans 15 residues. Germline loops: CDR1 MDHEN, CDR2 SYDVKM.